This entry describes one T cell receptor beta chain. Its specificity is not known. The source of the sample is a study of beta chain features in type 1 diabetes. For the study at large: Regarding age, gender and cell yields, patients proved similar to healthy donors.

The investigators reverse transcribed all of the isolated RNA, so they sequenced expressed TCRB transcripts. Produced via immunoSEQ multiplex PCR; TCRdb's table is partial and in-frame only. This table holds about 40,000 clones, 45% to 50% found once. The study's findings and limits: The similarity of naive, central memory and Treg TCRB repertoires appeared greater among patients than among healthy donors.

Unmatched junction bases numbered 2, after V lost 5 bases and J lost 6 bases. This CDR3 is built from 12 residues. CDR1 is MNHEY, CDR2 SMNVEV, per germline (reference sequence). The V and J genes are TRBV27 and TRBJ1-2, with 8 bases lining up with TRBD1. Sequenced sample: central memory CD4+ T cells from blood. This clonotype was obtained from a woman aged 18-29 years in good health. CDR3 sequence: CASSPGGHGYTF. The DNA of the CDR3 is TGTGCCAGCAGTCCAGGGGGCCATGGCTACACCTTC.